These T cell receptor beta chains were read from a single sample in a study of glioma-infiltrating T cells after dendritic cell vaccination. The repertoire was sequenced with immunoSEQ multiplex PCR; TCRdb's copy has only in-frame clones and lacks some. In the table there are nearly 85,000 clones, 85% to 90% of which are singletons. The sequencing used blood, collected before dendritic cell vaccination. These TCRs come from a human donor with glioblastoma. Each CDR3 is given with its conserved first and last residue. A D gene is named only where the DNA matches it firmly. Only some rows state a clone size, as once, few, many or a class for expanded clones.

CASSSGRHYGYTF	TGTGCCAGCAGCTCCGGGAGGCACTATGGCTACACCTTC	TRBV7-8	TRBJ1-2	NA	NA
CASSNKGRISGANVLTF	TGTGCCAGCAGCAATAAGGGGCGGATCTCTGGGGCCAACGTCCTGACTTTC	TRBV21-1	TRBJ2-6	NA	NA
CASSARQGYTEAFF	TGTGCCAGTAGTGCACGACAGGGGTACACTGAAGCTTTCTTT	TRBV19	TRBJ1-1	TRBD1	NA
CASSLGQTQYF	TGTGCCAGCAGTTTGGGGCAGACCCAGTACTTC	TRBV27	TRBJ2-5	NA	NA
CASSLRAQETQYF	TGTGCCAGCAGCTTGAGGGCTCAAGAGACCCAGTACTTC	TRBV11-1	TRBJ2-5	NA	NA
CASSGGSPFNYGYTF	TGTGCCAGCAGTGGGGGCAGCCCATTTAACTATGGCTACACCTTC	TRBV6-1	TRBJ1-2	NA	NA
CASSLESGWTGELFF	TGCGCCAGCAGCTTGGAGTCAGGGTGGACCGGGGAGCTGTTTTTT	TRBV5-1	TRBJ2-2	NA	NA
CASLTGSGNTIYF	TGTGCCTCCCTGACAGGATCGGGAAACACCATATATTTT	TRBV30	TRBJ1-3	NA	NA
CASSLSVVGNYGYTF	TGTGCCAGCAGCTTAAGCGTCGTCGGCAACTATGGCTACACCTTC	TRBV7-2	TRBJ1-2	NA	NA
CASNPTGGFNQPQHF	TGTGCCAGCAACCCGACAGGGGGTTTCAATCAGCCCCAGCATTTT	TRBV6-1	TRBJ1-5	TRBD1	NA
CASSDSADPSTDTQYF	TGTGCCAGTAGTGACAGCGCGGATCCTAGCACAGATACGCAGTATTTT	TRBV19	TRBJ2-3	NA	few
CASSLGGSEGETQYF	TGCGCCAGCAGCTTGGGAGGGTCCGAAGGGGAGACCCAGTACTTC	TRBV5-1	TRBJ2-5	NA	once
CASSYQTRQETQYF	TGTGCCAGCAGCTACCAAACTAGACAAGAGACCCAGTACTTC	TRBV7-9	TRBJ2-5	NA	NA
CASLSGFGYTF	TGTGCCAGTTTGTCGGGATTTGGCTACACCTTC	TRBV6-1	TRBJ1-2	NA	NA